This T cell receptor (beta chain) was observed in a study of cytomegalovirus exposure and HLA in healthy donors. Study findings and constraints: TRBV6-2, TRBV6-3 and some other V segments were unresolvable in 87-base-pair reads. Prior analysis indicated that the majority of TCR beta V segments exhibited productivity approximately 90% or approximately 30% of the time. Many donors carried some public TCRs, although rarity characterized most TCR sequences.

Both 60 Vbeta primers and 13 Jbeta primers went into the PCR. Clones were read by immunoSEQ multiplex PCR, and TCRdb kept only the in-frame ones, dropping some. The data contain more than 150,000 clones, roughly four fifths of them singletons. Turning to this clone: Antigen: not known.

V was clipped by 4 bases and J by 5 bases; unmatched bases: 7. The CDR3 spans 15 residues. Germline V gene data show CDR1 as SNHLY and CDR2 as FYNNEI. The chain uses TRBV2 and TRBJ2-5; 10 bases line up with TRBD2. This sequence originates from a man aged 18 to 29 in good health and CMV-seronegative. Sample: PBMCs. The CDR3 protein is CASSVQAGGPETQYF. The CDR3 nucleotides are TGTGCCAGCAGTGTTCAAGCGGGGGGGCCCGAGACCCAGTACTTC.